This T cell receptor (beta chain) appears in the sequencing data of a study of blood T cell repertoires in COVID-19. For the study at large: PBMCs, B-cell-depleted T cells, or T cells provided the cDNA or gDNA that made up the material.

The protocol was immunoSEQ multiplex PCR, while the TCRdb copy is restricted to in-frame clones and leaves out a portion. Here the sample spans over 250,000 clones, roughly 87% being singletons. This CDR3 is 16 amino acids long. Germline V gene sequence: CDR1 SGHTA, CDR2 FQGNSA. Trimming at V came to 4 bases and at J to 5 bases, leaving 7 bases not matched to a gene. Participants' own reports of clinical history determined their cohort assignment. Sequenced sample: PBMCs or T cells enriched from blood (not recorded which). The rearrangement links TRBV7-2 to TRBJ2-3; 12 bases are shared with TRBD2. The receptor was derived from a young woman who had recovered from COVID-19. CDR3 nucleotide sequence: TGTGCCAGCAGCTCACTAGCGGGGGGAGGTGGAGATACGCAGTATTTT. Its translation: CASSSLAGGGGDTQYF. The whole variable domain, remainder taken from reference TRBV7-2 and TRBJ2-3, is GAGVSQSPSNKVTEKGKDVELRCDPISGHTALYWYRQSLGQGLEFLIYFQGNSAPDKSGLPSDRFSAERTGGSVSTLTIQRTQQEDSAVYLCASSSLAGGGGDTQYFGPGTRLTVL.